Following are 16 T cell receptor beta chains from one sample sequenced in a study of T cells in Graves' hyperthyroidism and ophthalmopathy. RNA transcripts gave rise to amplified TCR beta CDR3 regions. RT-PCR in the first round (using the HTBI primer set) targeted the TCR CDR3. TCRdb ran MiXCR on the multiplex PCR reads and lists one entry per CDR3 protein. In the table there are hundreds of thousands of distinct CDR3 sequences, about a fifth of which are singletons. Sequencing was carried out using blood. The receptor set was obtained from a man aged 25 to 40 with Graves' ophthalmopathy.

This clonotype came up many times. The CDR3, as DNA: TGTGCCAGCAGCTTAGGGGCTAGCGGGGGCCAAGAGACCCAGTACTTC. This sequence encodes CASSLGASGGQETQYF. V is TRBV11-2 and J is TRBJ2-5; 10 bases align to TRBD2. This CDR3 comprises 16 residues. V gave up 1 base and J gave up 1 base; unmatched junction bases: 3. Germline CDR1 SGHAT, CDR2 FQNNGV.

The rearrangement links TRBV28 to TRBJ2-7; D is perhaps TRBD1 or TRBD2 (5 bases each). Trimming stripped 6 bases from V and 4 bases from J, with 19 bases between. The CDR3 spans 15 residues. Germline loops: CDR1 MDHEN, CDR2 SYDVKM. This CDR3 reads CASSYNDRGFYEQYF. In DNA form, the CDR3 reads TGTGCCAGCAGCTATAACGACAGAGGGTTTTACGAGCAGTACTTC.

This clonotype was detected once. The rearrangement uses TRBV5-6 and TRBJ2-3; D remains unclear. Germline CDR1 reads SGHDT; CDR2 reads YYEEEE. The CDR3 loop spans 17 amino acids. Trimming took 0 bases from V and 0 from J, leaving 14 bases between them. CDR3 sequence (DNA): TGTGCCAGCAGCTTGGAGGCTCCTTCTCTTAGCACAGATACGCAGTATTTT. Translation: CASSLEAPSLSTDTQYF.

This clonotype was seen more than once but under ten times. The rearrangement links TRBV4-2 to TRBJ2-5, with D perhaps matching TRBD2 (6 bases). This CDR3 has 15 residues. Per germline, CDR1 LGHNA and CDR2 YNFKEQ. V was pared by 1 base and J by 1 base, with 10 bases between. This CDR3 is CASSQGGGPQETQYF. Here the CDR3 DNA reads TGTGCCAGCAGCCAAGGCGGAGGGCCCCAAGAGACCCAGTACTTC.

This clonotype was seen repeatedly, ten times or more. J is TRBJ2-7 and V is TRBV15, with 10 bases matching TRBD2. Trimming took 0 bases from V and 3 from J; bases not matched to a gene: 5. The V gene's germline CDR1 is LNHNV and CDR2 YYDKDF (reference sequence). The CDR3 totals 16 residues. The CDR3, as DNA: TGTGCCACCAGCAGAGAGGCTAGCGGGAGCGGCTACGAGCAGTACTTC. It translates to CATSREASGSGYEQYF.

This clonotype has at least ten counts. The chain combines TRBV11-2 with TRBJ1-1; tentative D call: TRBD1 (5 bases). The V end lost 7 bases, the J end lost 8 bases, and 14 bases lay between the germline ends. The CDR3 has 12 amino acids. Germline values: CDR1 SGHAT, CDR2 FQNNGV. This CDR3 is CASIRDRYEAFF. CDR3 coding DNA: TGTGCCAGCATCCGTGACAGATACGAAGCTTTCTTT.

As concerns this clonotype: At one end, the junction sequence differs from germline, possibly due to a read error. The chain links TRBV3-1 to TRBJ2-5; 8 bases align to TRBD1. Germline V gene lookup returns CDR1 LGHDT and CDR2 YNNKEL (reference sequence). The CDR3 runs 16 residues. This CDR3 is CASSQEGTGGLWPQYF. CDR3 nucleotide sequence: TGCGCCAGCAGCCAAGAAGGCACAGGGGGGTTATGGCCCCAGTACTTC.

This clonotype was observed a few times. The J gene is TRBJ2-1, the V gene TRBV28; 8 bases are a match to TRBD2. With V trimmed by 5 bases and J by 9 bases, 12 bases remained unmatched. The V gene's germline CDR1 is MDHEN and CDR2 SYDVKM. This CDR3 has 15 residues. The CDR3 coding sequence is TGTGCCAGCAGTAGCCGAGCGGGGGTTCGCGGTGAGCAGTTCTTC. Protein product: CASSSRAGVRGEQFF.

This chain connects TRBV28 to TRBJ1-4; 7 nucleotides line up with TRBD1. This CDR3 spans 14 amino acids. Germline loops: CDR1 MDHEN, CDR2 SYDVKM. V shed 7 bases, J shed 3 bases, and the junction held 5 bases outside the gene matches. CDR3 amino acids: CASTQGQPNEKLFF. The CDR3 coding sequence is TGTGCCAGCACCCAGGGACAGCCTAATGAAAAACTGTTTTTT. The full variable domain, in which reference TRBV28 and TRBJ1-4 provide the parts outside the CDR3, is DVKVTQSSRYLVKRTGEKVFLECVQDMDHENMFWYRQDPGLGLRLIYFSYDVKMKEKGDIPEGYSVSREKKERFSLILESASTNQTSMYLCASTQGQPNEKLFFGSGTQLSVL.

This chain links TRBV5-8 with TRBJ1-1, with no clear D. The V end was cut by 3 bases, the J end by 0 bases, with 15 bases between. Germline CDR1 SGHTS, CDR2 YDEGEE. There are 16 residues in the CDR3. The CDR3 DNA is TGTGCCAGCAGCTACGTCAAATTCGGGATGAACACTGAAGCTTTCTTT. It translates to CASSYVKFGMNTEAFF.

This clonotype has ten or more counts. The chain couples TRBV20-1 to TRBJ2-1; 8 bases are a match to TRBD2. V shed 5 bases, J shed 0 bases, and the junction held 3 bases outside the gene matches. CDR1 is DFQATT, CDR2 SNEGSKA, per germline (reference sequence). The CDR3 length is 14 residues. DNA for the CDR3: TGCAGTGCTCGAAGCGGGAGCTCCTACAATGAGCAGTTCTTC. Protein: CSARSGSSYNEQFF.

This clonotype was seen at least ten times. This chain uses TRBV28 with TRBJ1-1, with a weak D call TRBD1 (5 bases). The CDR3 is 15 amino acids. V was trimmed by 0 bases and J by 0 bases, leaving 8 bases between them. Germline V gene sequence: CDR1 MDHEN, CDR2 SYDVKM. CDR3 DNA: TGTGCCAGCAGTTTATGGGCGGACATGAACACTGAAGCTTTCTTT. It yields the protein CASSLWADMNTEAFF.

This clonotype was seen many times. The chain links TRBV7-3 to TRBJ2-3; D is uncertain. The CDR3 is 14 amino acids. Germline CDR1 and CDR2: SGHTA and FQGTGA. The V and J ends lost 2 bases and 1 base respectively, with 7 bases between them. The CDR3 loop reads CASSLDIGTDTQYF. The CDR3 DNA follows: TGTGCCAGCAGCTTAGATATTGGCACAGATACGCAGTATTTT.

This clonotype was observed at least ten times. The V gene is TRBV12-3 or TRBV12-4, the J gene TRBJ1-2; D may be TRBD1 (5 bases). Trimming removed 7 bases at V and 4 bases at J, with 13 bases between. CDR3 size: 13 residues. The DNA for the CDR3 is TGTGCCAGCACTCCTCGGGGGACCTATGGCTACACCTTC. Amino acid sequence: CASTPRGTYGYTF.

CDR3 coding DNA: TGCAGCGTCGCGACCGACAGGGGGCAGGGGACCCAGTACTTC. Translation gives CSVATDRGQGTQYF. The J gene is TRBJ2-5, the V gene TRBV29-1; 10 bases line up with TRBD1. CDR1 and CDR2 (germline): SQVTM, ANQGSEA. V gave up 6 bases and J gave up 7 bases; unmatched junction bases: 11. The CDR3 runs 14 residues.

The sample holds many counts of this clonotype. The chain employs TRBV11-2 and TRBJ1-5; unclear D gene. The CDR3 consists of 15 residues. V was trimmed by 2 bases and J by 5 bases, leaving 13 bases between them. Germline values: CDR1 SGHAT, CDR2 FQNNGV. CDR3 loop: CASSLWSGGDQPQHF. In nucleotides, the CDR3 is TGTGCCAGCAGCTTATGGTCGGGAGGTGATCAGCCCCAGCATTTT. Based on the CDR3 plus reference TRBV11-2 and TRBJ1-5, the full variable domain is EAGVAQSPRYKIIEKRQSVAFWCNPISGHATLYWYQQILGQGPKLLIQFQNNGVVDDSQLPKDRFSAERLKGVDSTLKIQPAKLEDSAVYLCASSLWSGGDQPQHFGDGTRLSIL.